The present entry profiles one T cell receptor (beta chain) with its context. Its antigen remains unknown. Pooling covered second doses at about 4 or about 12 weeks. This table comes from immunoSEQ multiplex PCR, and its TCRdb copy is limited to in-frame clones, with some not included. The sample carries more than 60,000 clones, roughly 80% recorded once. The sample belongs to a study of T cell responses to AZD1222 COVID-19 vaccine. Study-level results: Donors were chiefly white British, with a greater number of females, and clonal diversity was perhaps underestimated.

There are 13 residues in the CDR3. Germline values: CDR1 KGHDR, CDR2 SFDVKD. V dropped 12 bases and J dropped 1 base, with 11 bases sitting between them. This receptor was obtained from an adult who received the AZD1222 COVID-19 vaccine. The sample was peripheral blood, taken 28 days after the second AZD1222 dose. V gene TRBV24-1 combines with J gene TRBJ2-2; D is possibly TRBD2 (5 bases). CDR3 protein: CASQRLNTGELFF. CDR3 coding DNA: TGTGCCTCCCAGCGGTTGAACACCGGGGAGCTGTTTTTT.